The present T cell receptor (beta chain) was sequenced within a study of long-term antiretroviral therapy in people with HIV. Study conclusions and caveats: Blood dating 2004 to 2017 may reflect older ART regimens. CDR3 length ranges were narrower in HIV repertoires than in controls.

Trimming removed 5 bases at V and 2 bases at J, with 15 bases between. Germline CDR1 and CDR2: SGHDN and FVKESK. This CDR3 comprises 16 residues. Runs used v3.0 of the immunoSEQ assay and were done at survey level. A target of about 35,000-55,000 T-cell genomes per sample was set for sequencing. The method was immunoSEQ multiplex PCR; TCRdb's version includes in-frame clones alone and lacks a portion of them. The repertoire holds 30,000 to 50,000 clones, with about 85% as singletons. Participants with HIV, all of them, were treated in the United States. As to this clone: Its antigen remains unknown.

The chain combines TRBV14 with TRBJ1-4, with no clear D. The sequences come from unsorted PBMCs, collected 3.1 years after starting antiretroviral therapy. This TCR was recovered from a woman aged 45-65 years with HIV. CDR3 loop: CASSSRTGATNEKLFF. For the CDR3, the DNA is TGTGCCAGCAGCTCTCGGACGGGAGCCACTAATGAAAAACTGTTTTTT.